The 27 T cell receptor beta chains below all came from one sample that was sequenced in a study of T cell responses to AZD1222 COVID-19 vaccine. The table came from immunoSEQ multiplex PCR; TCRdb's copy has only in-frame clones and leaves some out. The table records just over 60,000 clones, about 74% of them present only once. The specimen was peripheral blood, collected on day 0 of AZD1222 vaccination. These receptors came from an adult in good health.

This clone was detected a few times. The chain joins TRBV19 to TRBJ1-5, with D hard to call. This CDR3 is built from 13 residues. V lost 5 bases and J lost 4, with 9 bases in between. Germline-derived CDR1 and CDR2 are LNHDA and SQIVND (reference sequence). In DNA, the CDR3 is TGTGCCAGTAGTCCTGGAGGGAATCAGCCCCAGCATTTT. Amino acids: CASSPGGNQPQHF.

The J gene is TRBJ1-4, the V gene TRBV10-3, with 9 bases identical to TRBD1. CDR3 size: 14 residues. V lost 6 bases, J lost 8 bases, and 7 bases stayed unmatched. CDR1 is ENHRY, CDR2 SYGVKD, per germline. CDR3 region: CAIRATGGEEKLFF. In DNA, the CDR3 is TGTGCCATCAGGGCGACAGGGGGGGAAGAAAAACTGTTTTTT.

The rearrangement joins TRBV6-1 to TRBJ2-7; no reliable D call. The CDR3 is made up of 15 amino acids. Germline loops: CDR1 MNHNS, CDR2 SASEGT. Trimming pared 0 bases from V and 2 bases from J, leaving 11 bases between. DNA for the CDR3: TGTGCCAGCAGTGAAGCCCCAGGAGTCCCCTACGAGCAGTACTTC. It encodes CASSEAPGVPYEQYF.

The V gene is TRBV20-1, the J gene TRBJ2-5; D not resolved. This CDR3 spans 15 amino acids. Trimming shortened V by 3 bases and J by 7 bases, and 21 bases separated the two germline ends. Germline loops: CDR1 DFQATT, CDR2 SNEGSKA (reference sequence). CDR3 DNA: TGCAGTGCTAGTCCATCCCCTGGGCCCAAAGGGACCCAGTACTTC. Protein product: CSASPSPGPKGTQYF.

The J gene is TRBJ1-2, the V gene TRBV23-1; D is perhaps TRBD1 (6 bases). TRBV23-1 is annotated as an ORF whose role is uncertain. CDR3 length: 14 amino acids. The V gene lost 7 bases and the J gene lost 8 bases, with 20 bases spanning the gap. CDR3: CASTRGGARSGYTF. Written as DNA, the CDR3 is TGCGCCAGCACTCGTGGGGGGGCGCGGTCCGGCTACACCTTC.

The chain is built from TRBV4-1 and TRBJ2-3; 12 nucleotides agree with TRBD2. V gave up 0 bases and J gave up 4 bases; unmatched junction bases: 8. The germline V gene has CDR1 MGHRA and CDR2 YSYEKL. The CDR3 covers 18 residues. The CDR3 protein is CASSQDSRLAGVPDTQYF. The CDR3 bases are TGCGCCAGCAGCCAAGATTCTCGACTAGCGGGGGTTCCAGATACGCAGTATTTT.

The genes are TRBV6-5 and TRBJ1-1, with TRBD1 identical over 7 bases. CDR1 and CDR2 from the germline V gene are MNHEY and SVGAGI. This CDR3 is 15 amino acids long. V shed 2 bases and J 4 bases; nucleotides not matched to a gene: 7. CDR3 loop: CASSYGGGIGTEAFF. The DNA of the CDR3 is TGTGCCAGCAGTTACGGAGGGGGCATAGGCACTGAAGCTTTCTTT.

The chain couples TRBV6-7 to TRBJ2-1, with 13 bases fitting TRBD2. TRBV6-7 is an ORF; its function is uncertain. V lost 6 bases and J lost 0; bases outside the gene matches: 11. The CDR3 is 19 residues long. The CDR3 coding sequence is TGTGCCAGCAGCCTTGACGGGACTAGCGGGGAAAGCTCCTACAATGAGCAGTTCTTC. Translation gives CASSLDGTSGESSYNEQFF.

The rearrangement links TRBV6-2 or TRBV6-3 to TRBJ1-5, with unresolved D. V was clipped by 6 bases and J by 4 bases, with 16 bases between them. The CDR3 sequence is 15 residues long. Looked up from germline, CDR1 is MNHEY and CDR2 is SVGEGT. The chain's CDR3 is CASSPTRQRNQPQHF. CDR3 sequence (DNA): TGTGCCAGCAGCCCGACGAGGCAGAGGAATCAGCCCCAGCATTTT.

The chain links TRBV7-9 to TRBJ2-2; D is possibly TRBD1 or TRBD2 (5 bases each). Germline CDR1 SEHNR, CDR2 FQNEAQ (reference sequence). Trimming left V 5 bases short and J 4 bases short, with 17 bases between. This CDR3 has 16 residues. The CDR3, as DNA: TGTGCCAGCAGCCAACCCACGGGGCTCGGCACCGGGGAGCTGTTTTTT. Its translation: CASSQPTGLGTGELFF.

The chain combines TRBV3-1 (or the pseudogene TRBV3-2) with TRBJ1-2; 7 bases map to TRBD1. V lost 4 bases, J lost 3 bases, and 8 bases stayed unmatched. This CDR3 contains 15 residues. From germline, CDR1 is LGHDT and CDR2 YNNKEL (reference sequence). Written as DNA, the CDR3 is TGTGCCAGCAGCCCCGCCGACAGGGTTGACTATGGCTACACCTTC. It yields the protein CASSPADRVDYGYTF.

This clone has just one count. This chain joins TRBV7-9 and TRBJ1-4; D remains ambiguous. The CDR3 is 14 amino acids. Trimming cost V 5 bases and J 4 bases, with 11 bases left between them. Germline V lookup: CDR1 SEHNR, CDR2 FQNEAQ (reference sequence). The CDR3 sequence: CASSPMGLNEKLFF. The CDR3 DNA reads as TGTGCCAGCAGCCCGATGGGTCTTAATGAAAAACTGTTTTTT.

The rearrangement joins TRBV10-2 to TRBJ2-6, with 8 nucleotides matching TRBD1. Germline V gene data show CDR1 as WSHSY and CDR2 as SAAADI. Germline trimming cut 5 bases from V and 0 bases from J; bases unmatched to any gene: 6. The CDR3 loop spans 17 amino acids. The CDR3 is CASSSGQVVSGANVLTF. The CDR3 coding sequence is TGCGCCAGCAGTTCGGGACAGGTAGTCTCTGGGGCCAACGTCCTGACTTTC.

The chain couples TRBV18 to TRBJ2-7; D assignment may be TRBD1 or TRBD2 (6 bases each). Deletions cut 1 base from V and 6 bases from J, with 10 bases between. This CDR3 contains 13 residues. Germline V gives CDR1 KGHSH, CDR2 LQKENI. CDR3 region: CASSPQGGGEQYF. For the CDR3, the DNA is TGTGCCAGCTCACCACAGGGGGGTGGCGAGCAGTACTTC.

This clone was found once. This chain connects TRBV4-1 to TRBJ1-2; D not certain. The V end lost 1 base, the J end lost 0 bases, and 15 bases lay between the germline ends. This CDR3 is 17 amino acids long. CDR1 and CDR2 (germline): MGHRA, YSYEKL. CDR3 residues: CASSQVAGLGPNYGYTF. The DNA of the CDR3 is TGCGCCAGCAGCCAAGTTGCAGGATTGGGCCCTAACTATGGCTACACCTTC.

This clone was found a few times. The CDR3 DNA reads TGTGCCAGCAGCGAGGGACTAGTTCTCGGGCAGTTCTTC. Translating gives CASSEGLVLGQFF. This rearrangement joins TRBV7-2 to TRBJ2-1; the match to TRBD2 covers 8 bases. The ends lost 5 bases at V and 12 bases at J; junction bases unmatched: 9. Germline V gives CDR1 SGHTA, CDR2 FQGNSA. CDR3 length: 13 residues.

The gene calls are TRBV27 and TRBJ1-5; D perhaps matches TRBD1 (6 bases). Germline V gene sequence: CDR1 MNHEY, CDR2 SMNVEV (reference sequence). The CDR3 loop spans 16 amino acids. Trimming left V 2 bases short and J 3 bases short, with 14 bases between. In nucleotides, the CDR3 is TGTGCCAGCAGTTTAAAAGCGACAGGTCTCAATCAGCCCCAGCATTTT. Translating it yields CASSLKATGLNQPQHF.

This clone was seen a single time. The chain is built from TRBV2 and TRBJ2-4, with 13 bases identical to TRBD2. The germline V gene encodes CDR1 SNHLY and CDR2 FYNNEI. This CDR3 has 16 residues. J gave up 3 bases and V 6 bases, and 5 bases lay outside the gene matches. The CDR3 nucleotides are TGTGCCAGCAGAGCACGACTAGCGGGGGGCAAAAACATTCAGTACTTC. It translates to CASRARLAGGKNIQYF.

The J gene is TRBJ1-1, the V gene TRBV7-2; 7 bases are shared with TRBD1. The ends lost 1 base at V and 5 bases at J; junction bases unmatched: 7. Germline V gives CDR1 SGHTA, CDR2 FQGNSA. The CDR3 length is 15 residues. In DNA, the CDR3 is TGTGCCAGCAGCTTAGACAGACAGGGTTGGACTGAAGCTTTCTTT. Its protein is CASSLDRQGWTEAFF. Supplemented by reference TRBV7-2 and TRBJ1-1, the full variable domain reads GAGVSQSPSNKVTEKGKDVELRCDPISGHTALYWYRQSLGQGLEFLIYFQGNSAPDKSGLPSDRFSAERTGGSVSTLTIQRTQQEDSAVYLCASSLDRQGWTEAFFGQGTRLTVV.

The gene calls are TRBV5-6 and TRBJ1-2; 10 positions agree with TRBD1. The CDR3 covers 14 residues. The V gene end was trimmed by 0 bases and the J gene end by 7 bases; junction bases not matched to a gene: 3. Germline-derived CDR1 and CDR2 are SGHDT and YYEEEE. The DNA of the CDR3 is TGTGCCAGCAGCTTGGTGGGACAGGGGATTGGCTACACCTTC. Translation gives CASSLVGQGIGYTF.

The rearrangement uses TRBV6-6 and TRBJ1-6; no firm D call. V dropped 6 bases and J dropped 7 bases, with 16 bases sitting between them. The CDR3 sequence is 15 residues long. Germline CDR1 MNHNY, CDR2 SVGAGI (reference sequence). The CDR3 sequence is CASRPYDSTNSPLHF. The CDR3 DNA sequence: TGTGCCAGCAGACCTTATGATTCAACGAATTCACCCCTCCACTTT.

This clone came up once. V gene TRBV28 combines with J gene TRBJ2-5; D unclear. Between the trimmed V and J ends, which lost 2 bases and 2 bases, there was a span of 15 bases. Looked up from germline, CDR1 is MDHEN and CDR2 is SYDVKM. The CDR3 runs to 16 residues. In DNA form, the CDR3 reads TGTGCCAGCAGTTTACCCCTAGGGTCGATGCAAGAGACCCAGTACTTC. Encoded protein: CASSLPLGSMQETQYF.

The chain combines TRBV5-4 with TRBJ1-2; TRBD1 matches at 8 bases. From germline, CDR1 is SGHNT and CDR2 YYREEE (reference sequence). V was pared by 3 bases and J by 8 bases, with 12 bases of the junction left unmatched. This CDR3 has 15 amino acids. CDR3 DNA sequence: TGTGCCAGCAGCTCCGAGGCAGGGGGCGCCGGCGGCTACACCTTC. This sequence encodes CASSSEAGGAGGYTF.

This clone showed up just a few times. The rearrangement joins TRBV6-2 or TRBV6-3 to TRBJ1-2; 7 bases are shared with TRBD1. The junction had 13 bases not matched to a gene; V was cut back by 5 bases and J by 4 bases. The CDR3 is 16 residues long. Per germline, CDR1 MNHEY and CDR2 SVGEGT. The CDR3 protein is CASSHSPGQYTYGYTF. DNA for the CDR3: TGTGCCAGCAGTCATTCCCCGGGACAGTACACCTATGGCTACACCTTC.

The sample holds a few counts of this clone. The CDR3 DNA sequence: TGTGCCACCAGAAGCCCCAGGGAAGGAGGCTACACCTTC. This sequence encodes CATRSPREGGYTF. V and J are TRBV24-1 and TRBJ1-2; a possible D gene is TRBD1 (5 bases). The CDR3 consists of 13 residues. The V gene lost 7 bases and the J gene lost 8 bases, with 16 bases spanning the gap. The germline gives CDR1 KGHDR, CDR2 SFDVKD.

This clone was seen only once. The chain uses TRBV7-9 and TRBJ1-2; 7 bases fit TRBD1. Germline loops: CDR1 SEHNR, CDR2 FQNEAQ (reference sequence). The CDR3 totals 13 residues. V lost 7 bases, J lost 8 bases, and 10 bases stayed unmatched. CDR3 nucleotide sequence: TGTGCCAGCACCGCGGACAGGACGGGAGGCTACACCTTC. It codes for CASTADRTGGYTF.

The gene calls are TRBV27 and TRBJ1-5; D is possibly TRBD1 (5 bases). This CDR3 has 14 amino acids. V was clipped by 4 bases and J by 2 bases, with 9 bases between them. CDR1 is MNHEY, CDR2 SMNVEV, per germline (reference sequence). Here the CDR3 reads CASSSLQGNQPQHF. Written as DNA, the CDR3 is TGTGCCAGCAGTTCACTACAGGGCAATCAGCCCCAGCATTTT.